This entry lists 13 T cell receptor beta chains sequenced from one sample in a study of cytomegalovirus exposure and HLA in healthy donors. Use of 60 Vbeta and 13 Jbeta primers characterized the PCR. Clones were sequenced by immunoSEQ multiplex PCR, and TCRdb holds only the in-frame ones, with some missing. This sample carries some 96,000 clones, roughly 79% of them seen once, and the ten largest clones take about 2%. The material sequenced was PBMCs. The receptors derive from a man aged 40-49 years in good health and CMV-seronegative.

V is TRBV29-1 and J is TRBJ2-2, with 7 bases identical to TRBD1. This CDR3 has 14 residues. CDR1 and CDR2 (germline): SQVTM, ANQGSEA. J gave up 1 base and V 3 bases, and 2 bases lay outside the gene matches. CDR3 amino acids: CSVDDRENTGELFF. The CDR3 DNA sequence: TGCAGCGTTGATGACAGGGAGAACACCGGGGAGCTGTTTTTT.

Comment on this clone: An end of the junction differs from the germline gene, which may be a read error. This chain connects TRBV7-9 to TRBJ2-1; 7 nucleotides agree with TRBD2. This CDR3 contains 16 residues. The germline V gene has CDR1 SEHNR and CDR2 FQNEAQ (reference sequence). The CDR3 spells CSSSHRRAGDYNEQFF. The CDR3 DNA reads as TGTTCCAGCAGTCACCGACGGGCGGGGGACTACAATGAGCAGTTCTTC.

The count of this clone is one. This chain joins TRBV30 and TRBJ2-7, with 8 bases aligning to TRBD1. From germline, CDR1 is GTSNPN and CDR2 SVGIG (reference sequence). The length of the CDR3 is 12 residues. J gave up 3 bases and V 7 bases, and 5 bases lay outside the gene matches. CDR3 bases: TGTGCCTACCAAGGACAGGGCTACGAGCAGTACTTC. Translating it yields CAYQGQGYEQYF. The full variable domain, in which reference TRBV30 and TRBJ2-7 provide the parts outside the CDR3, is SQTIHQWPATLVQPVGSPLSLECTVEGTSNPNLYWYRQAAGRGLQLLFYSVGIGQISSEVPQNLSASRPQDRQFILSSKKLLLSDSGFYLCAYQGQGYEQYFGPGTRLTVT.

The chain is built from TRBV19 and TRBJ1-4; no clear D gene. CDR1 and CDR2 (germline): LNHDA, SQIVND (reference sequence). V was trimmed by 5 bases and J by 5 bases, leaving 15 bases between them. The CDR3 is 15 amino acids. The CDR3 coding sequence is TGTGCCAGTAGTTCTCGAACAGTCCTAAATGAAAAACTGTTTTTT. It encodes CASSSRTVLNEKLFF.

The chain joins TRBV10-3 to TRBJ1-2, with D possibly TRBD1 on 6 matching bases. From germline, CDR1 is ENHRY and CDR2 SYGVKD. V was pared by 3 bases and J by 2 bases, with 16 bases between. CDR3 length: 16 residues. The CDR3 DNA reads TGTGCCATCAGTGAAGGGGGTGGGCAGATAAACTATGGCTACACCTTC. Translated: CAISEGGGQINYGYTF.

The chain links TRBV5-1 to TRBJ2-5, with TRBD1 matching 9 bases. The J segment lost 1 base and the V segment lost 1 base, leaving 2 bases of the junction unmatched. The CDR3 sequence is 15 residues long. Germline CDR1 and CDR2: SGHRS and YFSETQ. The CDR3: CASSLLGQGQETQYF. In DNA form, the CDR3 reads TGCGCCAGCAGCTTGTTGGGACAGGGCCAAGAGACCCAGTACTTC.

This chain links TRBV2 with TRBJ1-6; possible D gene TRBD1, 5 bases. Germline V gene data show CDR1 as SNHLY and CDR2 as FYNNEI. This CDR3 spans 14 amino acids. V was shortened by 7 bases and J by 3 bases, with 10 bases between the two germline ends. The chain's CDR3 is CASTFGGYNSPLHF. The CDR3 DNA sequence: TGTGCCAGCACCTTCGGGGGCTATAATTCACCCCTCCACTTT.

V gene TRBV5-1 combines with J gene TRBJ2-6; D remains ambiguous. CDR1 SGHRS and CDR2 YFSETQ come from the germline V gene. The CDR3 spans 14 residues. Trimming left V 2 bases short and J 0 bases short, with 3 bases between. The CDR3 DNA follows: TGCGCCAGCAGCTTCAGCTCTGGGGCCAACGTCCTGACTTTC. Its translation is CASSFSSGANVLTF. The whole variable domain, filled in from reference TRBV5-1 and TRBJ2-6, reads KAGVTQTPRYLIKTRGQQVTLSCSPISGHRSVSWYQQTPGQGLQFLFEYFSETQRNKGNFPGRFSGRQFSNSRSEMNVSTLELGDSALYLCASSFSSGANVLTFGAGSRLTVL.

The chain links TRBV4-3 to TRBJ2-1; 9 bases map to TRBD2. The ends lost 0 bases at V and 9 bases at J; junction bases unmatched: 9. This CDR3 region has 16 residues. The germline gives CDR1 LGHNA, CDR2 YSLEER. The CDR3 is CASSQDLAGGGSEQFF. As DNA, the CDR3 is TGCGCCAGCAGCCAAGATTTGGCGGGAGGGGGTAGTGAGCAGTTCTTC.

The chain couples TRBV5-1 to TRBJ2-7; 15 positions agree with TRBD2. From germline, CDR1 is SGHRS and CDR2 YFSETQ. V lost 4 bases and J lost 0; bases outside the gene matches: 8. CDR3 size: 18 residues. For the CDR3, the DNA is TGCGCCAGCAGCCTAGGGACTAGCGGGGGGTTGAGCTCCTACGAGCAGTACTTC. It encodes CASSLGTSGGLSSYEQYF.

As DNA, the CDR3 is TGTGCCAGCAGCTTCAGGATCTCTGGGGCCAACGTCCTGACTTTC. Its protein is CASSFRISGANVLTF. The chain recombines TRBV5-6 with TRBJ2-6, with D hard to call. This CDR3 has 15 amino acids. Trimming took 2 bases from V and 0 from J, leaving 6 bases between them. Per germline, CDR1 SGHDT and CDR2 YYEEEE.

The chain uses TRBV9 and TRBJ2-7; a possible D gene is TRBD2 (6 bases). This CDR3 spans 15 amino acids. Trimming removed 2 bases at V and 2 bases at J, with 14 bases between. The germline V gene encodes CDR1 SGDLS and CDR2 YYNGEE. The CDR3 spells CASSVGGEGTYEQYF. The CDR3 nucleotides are TGTGCCAGCAGCGTCGGAGGGGAAGGGACCTACGAGCAGTACTTC. Together with reference TRBV9 and TRBJ2-7, the CDR3 gives the full variable domain: DSGVTQTPKHLITATGQRVTLRCSPRSGDLSVYWYQQSLDQGLQFLIQYYNGEERAKGNILERFSAQQFPDLHSELNLSSLELGDSALYFCASSVGGEGTYEQYFGPGTRLTVT.

This chain's CDR3 is CASSSDSVYEQYF. The CDR3 DNA sequence: TGTGCCAGCAGCTCGGACAGCGTGTACGAGCAGTACTTC. The V gene is TRBV5-5, the J gene TRBJ2-7; possibly TRBD1 for D (6 bases). Trimming took off 3 bases at V and 4 bases at J, with 11 bases between the two ends. Germline V CDR1 and CDR2: SGHKS, YYEKEE (reference sequence). The CDR3 covers 13 residues.